One sample yielded the 7 T cell receptor beta chains listed below, sequenced in a study of Ad26.COV2.S vaccination and SARS-CoV-2 variants. Profiling relied on immunoSEQ multiplex PCR, and the TCRdb table lists in-frame clones only, not all of them. The sample carries about 280,000 clones, approximately 87% recorded once. The treatment: about 20 received Ad26.COV2.S at low or high dose, single or two shots; 5 received placebo; per-sample allocation not given. The investigators took samples on day 63 after the first vaccine or placebo injection. The sample consisted of peripheral blood, taken in a trial of Ad26.COV2.S vaccine versus placebo. Receptors were obtained from a person between 18 and 65 years old who received the Ad26.COV2.S COVID-19 vaccine or a placebo.

CDR3 in amino acids: CASSQYSEYNEQFF. DNA for the CDR3: TGTGCCAGCAGCCAGTATTCGGAGTACAATGAGCAGTTCTTC. The chain carries TRBV3-1 (or the pseudogene TRBV3-2) and TRBJ2-1, with unresolved D. Trimming removed 3 bases from V and 4 bases from J, with 10 bases in between. Germline V gene sequence: CDR1 LGHDT, CDR2 YNNKEL (reference sequence). The CDR3 length is 14 residues.

The chain employs TRBV18 and TRBJ1-2; 11 nucleotides agree with TRBD1. Germline V gene sequence: CDR1 KGHSH, CDR2 LQKENI. The CDR3 has 15 residues. After removal of 4 bases from V and 3 bases from J, the junction contained 4 bases not matched to a gene. The CDR3 loop is CASSLRTGGDYGYTF. In nucleotides, the CDR3 is TGTGCCAGCTCACTACGGACAGGGGGCGACTATGGCTACACCTTC.

The genes are TRBV3-1 (or the pseudogene TRBV3-2) and TRBJ1-1; 8 bases line up with TRBD1. The CDR3 spans 12 residues. Unmatched junction bases numbered 5, after V lost 3 bases and J lost 11 bases. Germline CDR1 is LGHDT and CDR2 is YNNKEL (reference sequence). The CDR3 reads CASSHRQGTAFF. The CDR3 DNA sequence: TGTGCCAGCAGCCATAGACAGGGGACGGCTTTCTTT.

This chain links TRBV4-1 with TRBJ1-6; D gene ambiguous. This CDR3 spans 15 amino acids. Deletions cut 0 bases from V and 9 bases from J, with 12 bases between. CDR1 and CDR2 from the germline V gene are MGHRA and YSYEKL. The CDR3 spells CASSQEAGMASPLHF. CDR3 nucleotides: TGCGCCAGCAGCCAAGAGGCGGGTATGGCTTCACCCCTCCACTTT.

The V and J genes are TRBV12-3 or TRBV12-4 and TRBJ2-7, with D possibly TRBD2 on 6 matching bases. The V end lost 3 bases, the J end lost 6 bases, and 12 bases lay between the germline ends. This CDR3 comprises 13 residues. The CDR3 bases are TGTGCCAGCAGTTTTGGGCGGGGAGGCGAGCAGTACTTC. Its protein is CASSFGRGGEQYF.

The rearrangement links TRBV27 to TRBJ2-3; D not resolved. The CDR3 runs to 13 residues. CDR1 is MNHEY, CDR2 SMNVEV, per germline (reference sequence). The V end lost 3 bases, the J end lost 4 bases, and 8 bases lay between the germline ends. The CDR3 coding sequence is TGTGCCAGCAGTTTTGTCGGTTCAGATACGCAGTATTTT. This sequence encodes CASSFVGSDTQYF.

CDR3 residues: CAIGPSTGELFF. The CDR3 nucleotides are TGTGCCATCGGTCCTTCCACCGGGGAGCTGTTTTTT. This sequence joins TRBV10-3 and TRBJ2-2; D unclear. Between the trimmed V and J ends, which lost 8 bases and 4 bases, there was a span of 8 bases. The CDR3 is 12 residues long. Per the germline V gene, CDR1 is ENHRY and CDR2 is SYGVKD.